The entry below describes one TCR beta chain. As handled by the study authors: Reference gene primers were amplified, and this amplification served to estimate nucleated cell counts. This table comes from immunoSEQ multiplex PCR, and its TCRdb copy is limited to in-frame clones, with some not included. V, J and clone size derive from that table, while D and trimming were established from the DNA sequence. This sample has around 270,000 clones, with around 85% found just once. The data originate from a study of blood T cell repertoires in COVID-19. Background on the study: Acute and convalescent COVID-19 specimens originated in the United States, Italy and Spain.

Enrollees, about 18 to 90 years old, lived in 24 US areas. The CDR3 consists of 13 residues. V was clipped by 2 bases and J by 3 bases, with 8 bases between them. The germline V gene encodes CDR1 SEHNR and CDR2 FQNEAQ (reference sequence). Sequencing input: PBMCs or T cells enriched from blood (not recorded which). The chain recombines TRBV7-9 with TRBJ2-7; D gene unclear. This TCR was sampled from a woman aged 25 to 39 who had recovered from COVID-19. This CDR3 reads CASSLQANYEQYF. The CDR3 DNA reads TGTGCCAGCAGCTTACAGGCCAACTACGAGCAGTACTTC.